This entry lists 14 T cell receptor beta chains sequenced from one sample in a study of blood T cell repertoires in COVID-19. Sequenced by immunoSEQ multiplex PCR; TCRdb stores in-frame clones only, minus some. This table has around 140,000 clones, roughly 84% appearing once. The sequenced sample consisted of peripheral blood. All receptors come from a woman aged 80 or over with acute or convalescent COVID-19.

The chain links TRBV4-3 to TRBJ2-1; D perhaps matches TRBD1 (5 bases). Germline CDR1 is LGHNA and CDR2 is YSLEER. V lost 1 base and J lost 3, with 19 bases in between. CDR3 length: 18 residues. Written as DNA, the CDR3 is TGCGCCAGCAGCCAAGGACCGAAGGGGCGGACCTACTACAATGAGCAGTTCTTC. The encoded protein is CASSQGPKGRTYYNEQFF.

The chain has TRBV3-1 (or the pseudogene TRBV3-2) and TRBJ2-7, with 11 positions matching TRBD2. This CDR3 is built from 16 residues. Germline CDR1 reads LGHDT; CDR2 reads YNNKEL (reference sequence). Losses at the gene ends were 8 bases for V and 0 bases for J; bases not matched to a gene: 9. The CDR3 loop is CASQRAGTSGSYEQYF. CDR3 coding DNA: TGTGCCAGCCAACGAGCCGGGACTAGCGGCTCCTACGAGCAGTACTTC.

The chain carries TRBV6-6 and TRBJ1-2, with 7 positions matching TRBD1. The CDR3 covers 13 residues. Germline CDR1 MNHNY, CDR2 SVGAGI (reference sequence). J lost 6 bases, V lost 7 bases, and 8 bases had no gene match. CDR3 residues: CASTLRQGDGYTF. CDR3 DNA sequence: TGTGCCAGCACCCTTAGACAGGGCGATGGCTACACCTTC.

The chain combines TRBV11-2 with TRBJ2-7; D perhaps matches TRBD1 (5 bases). V was clipped by 5 bases and J by 6 bases, with 17 bases between them. The germline gives CDR1 SGHAT, CDR2 FQNNGV. The CDR3 runs 14 residues. The CDR3 loop is CASSQGVAGSEQYF. As DNA, the CDR3 is TGTGCCAGCAGCCAAGGTGTCGCAGGGTCCGAGCAGTACTTC.

The V call is TRBV19, the J call TRBJ2-5; TRBD1 aligns across 10 bases. The V gene's germline CDR1 is LNHDA and CDR2 SQIVND (reference sequence). The CDR3 is made up of 14 amino acids. V trimming: 4 bases; J trimming: 4 bases; junction bases outside the gene matches: 3. The CDR3 sequence is CASSTTGGLETQYF. The CDR3 DNA sequence: TGTGCCAGTAGTACGACAGGGGGCCTAGAGACCCAGTACTTC.

CDR3 sequence reads: CASSQDRGLSEQYF. CDR3 coding DNA: TGTGCCAGCAGTCAGGACAGGGGGCTGAGCGAGCAGTACTTC. V usage is TRBV6-5 and J usage is TRBJ2-7; 11 nucleotides align to TRBD1. V lost 5 bases, J lost 6 bases, and 6 bases stayed unmatched. Germline V lookup: CDR1 MNHEY, CDR2 SVGAGI. The CDR3 sequence is 14 residues long.

The CDR3 nucleotides are TGTGCCAGTAGTGCGTTAATGACGGGGGAGAGAACTGAAGCTTTCTTT. As protein: CASSALMTGERTEAFF. This chain joins TRBV19 and TRBJ1-1, with D perhaps matching TRBD1 (5 bases). CDR3 size: 16 residues. Per germline, CDR1 LNHDA and CDR2 SQIVND (reference sequence). Between the trimmed V and J ends, which lost 5 bases and 5 bases, there was a span of 21 bases.

The V call is TRBV7-8, the J call TRBJ2-2; perhaps TRBD2 as D (7 bases). This CDR3 has 16 amino acids. CDR1 and CDR2 from the germline V gene are SGHVS and FQNEAQ. Trimming removed 5 bases at V and 5 bases at J, with 18 bases between. CDR3 nucleotides: TGTGCCAGCAGCCCCGGTGGGGGGGCAATTACCGGGGAGCTGTTTTTT. Encoded protein: CASSPGGGAITGELFF.

V gene TRBV6-5 combines with J gene TRBJ1-6, with a possible D match to TRBD1 (6 bases). CDR1 is MNHEY and CDR2 is SVGAGI in the germline V gene. This CDR3 has 15 residues. The V end lost 7 bases, the J end lost 1 base, and 11 bases lay between the germline ends. The DNA for the CDR3 is TGTGCCAGCACCCCAGGGGTTTCCTATAATTCACCCCTCCACTTT. Translated: CASTPGVSYNSPLHF.

This clone has only one observation. The chain employs TRBV5-1 and TRBJ1-1; TRBD1 is a possible D gene (6 bases). V was cut by 1 base and J by 1 base, with 11 bases left in between. Germline V lookup: CDR1 SGHRS, CDR2 YFSETQ. CDR3 length: 15 residues. Written as DNA, the CDR3 is TGCGCCAGCAGCTTGAGAGCAGGGGCGAACACTGAAGCTTTCTTT. It yields the protein CASSLRAGANTEAFF.

The rearrangement links TRBV3-1 (or the pseudogene TRBV3-2) to TRBJ2-7, with D possibly matching TRBD2 (5 bases). CDR3 size: 14 residues. Germline V gives CDR1 LGHDT, CDR2 YNNKEL (reference sequence). The ends were cut back, 5 bases at V and 0 bases at J, with 11 bases in the middle. CDR3 sequence: CASSRGSSSYEQYF. The CDR3 coding sequence is TGTGCCAGCAGCAGAGGGTCGAGCTCCTACGAGCAGTACTTC.

The rearrangement uses TRBV10-3 and TRBJ1-2, with 11 bases matching TRBD1. Germline V CDR1 and CDR2: ENHRY, SYGVKD. CDR3 length: 13 residues. J was trimmed by 8 bases and V by 6 bases; bases with no gene match: 5. The CDR3 sequence: CAISPGQGEGYTF. The CDR3 region has the DNA TGTGCCATCAGCCCGGGACAGGGGGAGGGCTACACCTTC.

V gene TRBV18 combines with J gene TRBJ1-1; 10 positions match TRBD1. V shed 1 base, J shed 5 bases, and the junction held 10 bases outside the gene matches. Germline-derived CDR1 and CDR2 are KGHSH and LQKENI. The length of the CDR3 is 17 residues. The CDR3 DNA reads TGTGCCAGCTCACCACGGGGGACAGGGGTATTTAGAACTGAAGCTTTCTTT. Protein sequence: CASSPRGTGVFRTEAFF.

This chain links TRBV24-1 with TRBJ1-4; no firm D call. V was cut by 1 base and J by 0 bases, with 8 bases left in between. The germline gives CDR1 KGHDR, CDR2 SFDVKD. CDR3 length equals 16 residues. The CDR3 loop reads CATSDFRDATNEKLFF. In DNA, the CDR3 is TGTGCCACCAGTGATTTCCGGGATGCAACTAATGAAAAACTGTTTTTT.